This T cell receptor beta chain derives from a study of shared clonotypes between healthy human individuals. Produced via immunoSEQ multiplex PCR; TCRdb's table is partial and in-frame only. The data hold about 610,000 clones, with 97% observed a single time. The germline V gene encodes CDR1 MNHEY and CDR2 SVGAGI. Trimming shortened V by 6 bases and J by 2 bases, and 13 bases separated the two germline ends. The CDR3 runs to 14 residues. This sequence originates from a woman between 25 and 40 years old in good health. The specimen was naive CD4+ T cells sorted from blood. Subset in this sample: CD45RA+ positively selected. The chain links TRBV6-5 to TRBJ2-5; D possibly corresponds to TRBD2 (6 bases). The CDR3 DNA reads as TGTGCCAGCAGCTTGGGGAGGCAGCAAGAGACCCAGTACTTC. Residues: CASSLGRQQETQYF.